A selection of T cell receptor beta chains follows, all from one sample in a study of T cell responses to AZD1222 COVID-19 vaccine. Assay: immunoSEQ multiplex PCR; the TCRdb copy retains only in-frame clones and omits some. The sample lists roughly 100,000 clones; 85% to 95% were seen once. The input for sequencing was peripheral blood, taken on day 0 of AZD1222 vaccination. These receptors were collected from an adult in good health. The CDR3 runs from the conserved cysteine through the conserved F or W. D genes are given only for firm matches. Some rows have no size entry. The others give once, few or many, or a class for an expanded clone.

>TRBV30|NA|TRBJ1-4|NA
CAWTGQGPEKLFF
TGTGCCTGGACCGGGCAGGGTCCAGAAAAACTGTTTTTT
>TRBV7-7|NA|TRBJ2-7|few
CASSSRPQQGSTYEQYF
TGTGCTAGCAGCTCACGTCCTCAACAGGGCTCTACCTACGAGCAGTACTTC
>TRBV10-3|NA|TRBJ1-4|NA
CAISASGRDNEKLFF
TGTGCCATCAGTGCGTCGGGCAGGGATAATGAAAAACTGTTTTTT
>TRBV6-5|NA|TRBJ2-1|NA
CASSYSIPEGGNEQFF
TGTGCCAGCAGTTACTCGATACCGGAGGGAGGTAATGAGCAGTTCTTC
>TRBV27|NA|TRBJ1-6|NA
CASSSGTGYSPLHF
TGTGCCAGCAGCTCCGGGACGGGGTATTCACCCCTCCACTTT
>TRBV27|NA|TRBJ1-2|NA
CASSLSGRNYGYTF
TGTGCCAGCAGTTTATCGGGCAGAAACTATGGCTACACCTTC
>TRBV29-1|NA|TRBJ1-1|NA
CSVLLNTEAFF
TGCAGCGTTTTGTTGAACACTGAAGCTTTCTTT
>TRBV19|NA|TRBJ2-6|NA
CASNAGEMSGANVLTF
TGTGCCAGTAATGCAGGGGAGATGTCCGGGGCCAACGTCCTGACTTTC
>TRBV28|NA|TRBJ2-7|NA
CASKGYGGASYEQYF
TGTGCCAGCAAAGGGTACGGGGGAGCTTCCTACGAGCAGTACTTC
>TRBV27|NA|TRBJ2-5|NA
CASSLSAAQTQYF
TGTGCCAGCAGTTTATCCGCAGCTCAGACCCAGTACTTC
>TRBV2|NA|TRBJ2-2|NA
CASSELGTSGELFF
TGTGCCAGCAGTGAATTGGGGACATCTGGGGAGCTGTTTTTT
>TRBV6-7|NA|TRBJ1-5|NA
CASRGGAQHF
TGTGCCTCCCGGGGGGGTGCCCAGCATTTT
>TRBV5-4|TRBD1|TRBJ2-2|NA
CASSFKGGANTGELFF
TGTGCCAGCAGCTTTAAAGGGGGCGCGAACACCGGGGAGCTGTTTTTT
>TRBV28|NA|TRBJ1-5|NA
CASTIFINQPQHF
TGTGCCAGCACAATCTTCATCAATCAGCCCCAGCATTTT
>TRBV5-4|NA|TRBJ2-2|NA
CASSLWGTGELFF
TGTGCCAGCAGCTTGTGGGGGACCGGGGAGCTGTTTTTT
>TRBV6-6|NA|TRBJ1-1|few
CASNNLTEAFF
TGTGCCAGCAACAACCTCACTGAAGCTTTCTTT
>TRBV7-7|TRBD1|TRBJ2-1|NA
CASSLEAGGYNEQFF
TGTGCTAGCAGCTTGGAAGCAGGGGGTTACAATGAGCAGTTCTTC
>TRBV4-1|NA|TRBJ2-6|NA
CASSHQGSGAGANVLTF
TGCGCCAGCAGCCACCAGGGATCAGGGGCTGGGGCCAACGTCCTGACTTTC
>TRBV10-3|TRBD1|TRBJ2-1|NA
CAISEPDRGRPNEQFF
TGTGCCATCAGTGAGCCTGACAGGGGAAGACCAAATGAGCAGTTCTTC
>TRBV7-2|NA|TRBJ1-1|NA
CASSRSANTEAFF
TGTGCCAGCAGCCGGTCGGCGAACACTGAAGCTTTCTTT
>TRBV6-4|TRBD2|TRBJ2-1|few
CASSDGTSSYNEQFF
TGTGCCAGCAGTGACGGGACTAGCTCCTACAATGAGCAGTTCTTC
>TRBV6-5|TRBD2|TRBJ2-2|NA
CASTQSGGTGELFF
TGTGCCAGCACTCAATCGGGGGGGACCGGGGAGCTGTTTTTT
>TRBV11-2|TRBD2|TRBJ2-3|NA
CASSFPKGRVTDTQYF
TGTGCCAGCAGCTTCCCCAAGGGGAGGGTCACAGATACGCAGTATTTT
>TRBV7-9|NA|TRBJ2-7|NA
CASSLVLGRRPYEQYF
TGTGCCAGCAGCTTAGTTTTAGGGAGAAGGCCTTACGAGCAGTACTTC
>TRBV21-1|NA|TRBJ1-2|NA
CASRIQGRYTF
TGTGCCAGCAGAATACAGGGTCGCTACACCTTC
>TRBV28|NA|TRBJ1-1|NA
CASSLDRYTEAFF
TGTGCCAGCAGCCTGGACCGCTACACTGAAGCTTTCTTT
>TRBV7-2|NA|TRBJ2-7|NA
CASSFDRSHTYEQYF
TGTGCCAGCAGCTTCGACAGGAGCCACACCTACGAGCAGTACTTC
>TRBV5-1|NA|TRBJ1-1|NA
CASSPGPGGNTEAFF
TGCGCCAGCAGCCCCGGCCCTGGGGGAAACACTGAAGCTTTCTTT
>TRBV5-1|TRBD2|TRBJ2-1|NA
CASSPVAGGDNEQFF
TGCGCCAGCAGCCCGGTAGCGGGAGGAGACAATGAGCAGTTCTTC
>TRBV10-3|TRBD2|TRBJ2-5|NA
CAISGGAAGGPQETQYF
TGTGCCATCAGTGGGGGTGCAGCGGGAGGACCTCAAGAGACCCAGTACTTC
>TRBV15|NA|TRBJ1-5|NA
CATSGTASNQPQHF
TGTGCCACCAGCGGCACCGCAAGCAATCAGCCCCAGCATTTT
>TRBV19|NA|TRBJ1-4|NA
CASSIIVWGEKLFF
TGTGCCAGTAGTATAATTGTGTGGGGGGAAAAACTGTTTTTT
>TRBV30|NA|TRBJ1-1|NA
CAWSPGHLDTEAFF
TGTGCCTGGTCGCCGGGACACCTTGACACTGAAGCTTTCTTT
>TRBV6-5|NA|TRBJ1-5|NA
CASSYRDGINQPQHF
TGTGCCAGCAGTTACCGGGACGGAATTAATCAGCCCCAGCATTTT
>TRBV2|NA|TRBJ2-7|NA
CASRPQGLEQYF
TGTGCCAGCAGGCCCCAGGGACTCGAGCAGTACTTC
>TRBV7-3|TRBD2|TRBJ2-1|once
CASGPTSGYNEQFF
TGTGCCAGCGGGCCGACTAGCGGTTACAATGAGCAGTTCTTC
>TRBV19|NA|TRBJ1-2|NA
CASSITQVDGYTF
TGTGCCAGTAGTATCACTCAGGTAGACGGCTACACCTTC